This T cell receptor (beta chain) comes out of a study of vaccination and CD4 T cells after COVID-19. About the research overall: Six males and four females constituted the convalescent cohort, two of whom were Hispanic.

Oncomine TCR Beta short-read sequencing was applied to DNA from cultured CD4+ T cells. TCRdb reanalysed the PCR reads using MiXCR and keeps one entry per CDR3 protein. The repertoire includes 3,500 to 4,000 distinct CDR3 sequences, about 17% of them detected once, and roughly 16% sits in the top ten. By share, this clonotype counts as medium-sized. What it binds is unknown. Findings and caveats of the study: In convalescent patients, 304 of 307 vaccine-specific clones were mono-reactive for SARS-CoV-2 spike.

Treatment noted: roughly 11-day PBMC culture with coronavirus spike peptide pools or control peptides (ViraFEST assay). V gave up 5 bases and J gave up 6 bases; unmatched junction bases: 12. This CDR3 comprises 17 residues. Germline values: CDR1 SNHLY, CDR2 FYNNEI. The chain links TRBV2 to TRBJ1-6, with 8 bases fitting TRBD1. This receptor was identified in a human donor who had recovered from COVID-19. Sequencing was performed on CD4+ T cells from blood, cultured in vitro. CDR3 DNA sequence: TGTGCCAGCAGTAGGACTTTACAGGGGGAGGGTAATTCACCCCTCCACTTT. Its translation: CASSRTLQGEGNSPLHF.